This T cell receptor beta chain was sequenced for a study of blood T cell repertoires in COVID-19. Study-wide background: Italy, Spain and the United States were the sources of the convalescent and acute COVID-19 samples. Sample material is recorded as cDNA or gDNA derived from T cells, B-cell-depleted T cells, or PBMCs.

In the original analysis: By means of reference gene primer amplification, nucleated cell counts were estimated. TCRdb's table, derived via immunoSEQ multiplex PCR, lists solely in-frame clones and lacks some. V and J calls and clone size are copied from that table; D and trimming were computed from the DNA. The table has almost 100,000 clones, roughly 86% seen once. V was pared by 7 bases and J by 1 base, with 5 bases of the junction left unmatched. Per germline, CDR1 MNHEY and CDR2 SMNVEV (reference sequence). The CDR3 is 16 amino acids. V gene TRBV27 combines with J gene TRBJ2-2; 11 bases are a match to TRBD2. What was sequenced was peripheral blood. The receptor comes from a man aged 50-59 years with acute or convalescent COVID-19. The CDR3 reads CASNLLAGGNTGELFF. CDR3 DNA sequence: TGTGCCAGCAACCTTCTAGCGGGAGGGAACACCGGGGAGCTGTTTTTT.